These T cell receptor beta chains were read from a single sample in a study of beta chain features in type 1 diabetes. Libraries were prepared by immunoSEQ multiplex PCR; TCRdb keeps only in-frame clonotypes and omits some of them. The sample yields around 600,000 clones, roughly 12% seen once. Sequencing input: naive CD4+ T cells from blood. The source is a man aged 25 to 40 with type 1 diabetes. Each CDR3 is given with its conserved first and last residue. Fields, in order: clone size, D gene, V gene, J gene, CDR3 DNA, CDR3 protein. A D gene is named only where the DNA matches it firmly. Not all rows give a size; the values are once, few, many and, for expanded clones, a class.

few,-,TRBV7-2,TRBJ2-5,TGTGCCAGCAGCCCGACAGTTTCGGGGCAAGAGACCCAGTACTTC,CASSPTVSGQETQYF
-,-,TRBV25-1,TRBJ1-1,TGTGCCAGCAGTGAAGGGCAGAAAGACACTGAAGCTTTCTTT,CASSEGQKDTEAFF
few,TRBD1,TRBV19,TRBJ2-2,TGTGCCACGGCTATCGGGACAGTGAACACCGGGGAGCTGTTTTTT,CATAIGTVNTGELFF
few,TRBD1,TRBV6-1,TRBJ2-1,TGTGCCAGCAAAGCCGGGACAGGGGCGGGTGAGCAGTTCTTC,CASKAGTGAGEQFF
-,-,TRBV30,TRBJ2-7,TGTGCCTGGAGTGTACAGGCCTACGAGCAGTACTTC,CAWSVQAYEQYF
-,-,TRBV6-6,TRBJ1-5,TGTGCCAGCCACAGGACAGCGAGAAATCAGCCCCAGCATTTT,CASHRTARNQPQHF
-,TRBD2,TRBV28,TRBJ2-2,TGTGCCAGCAGTTTAGGACTAGCGGGGACCGGGGAGCTGTTTTTT,CASSLGLAGTGELFF
few,-,TRBV5-6,TRBJ2-5,TGTGCCAGCAGCTCGTGGGAGAAGTACCAAGAGACCCAGTACTTC,CASSSWEKYQETQYF
-,-,TRBV4-3,TRBJ2-1,TGCGCCAGCAGCCTCCGGCCTGTTTCTAAGGATGAGCAGTTCTTC,CASSLRPVSKDEQFF
-,-,TRBV7-9,TRBJ2-7,TGTGCCAGCAGCCTGAGTGGCAGGGAGAACTACGAGCAGTACTTC,CASSLSGRENYEQYF
few,TRBD2,TRBV7-6,TRBJ2-5,TGTGCCAGCGGGCTCGCTAGCGGGGAGACCCAGTACTTC,CASGLASGETQYF
-,-,TRBV19,TRBJ1-5,TGTGCCAGTAGTATAGAATGGGGGGTCTATAGCAATCAGCCCCAGCATTTT,CASSIEWGVYSNQPQHF
-,TRBD1,TRBV7-2,TRBJ1-1,TGTGCCAGCAGCTTTAGGGACAGAAACACTGAAGCTTTCTTT,CASSFRDRNTEAFF
few,TRBD1,TRBV19,TRBJ1-2,TGTGCCACCCCCCAGGGGGGGGACAGGGGAAGCTATGGCTACACCTTC,CATPQGGDRGSYGYTF
-,-,TRBV7-2,TRBJ1-4,TGTGCCAGCAGCTTAGACCCTAATGCTGCAACTAATGAAAAACTGTTTTTT,CASSLDPNAATNEKLFF
-,-,TRBV7-9,TRBJ1-6,TGTGCCAGCAGCTTAGACGGCAGGGGAGGATATAATTCACCCCTCCACTTT,CASSLDGRGGYNSPLHF
few,TRBD2,TRBV6-5,TRBJ2-7,TGTGCCAGCAGTTACGGGGCTAGCGGGGCCTACGAGCAGTACTTC,CASSYGASGAYEQYF
-,-,TRBV11-2,TRBJ2-1,TGTGCCAGCTCGGGCCAGTACAATGAGCAGTTCTTC,CASSGQYNEQFF
many,-,TRBV5-1,TRBJ2-3,TGCGCCAGCAGCCTACCTGGCACAGATACGCAGTATTTT,CASSLPGTDTQYF
few,-,TRBV6-5,TRBJ2-4,TGTGCCAGCAGTTTTTCAAGGGGGGGCTTCGGAAACATTCAGTACTTC,CASSFSRGGFGNIQYF
few,-,TRBV9,TRBJ1-2,TGTGCCACCGGCAGGGAGGACTATGGCTACACCTTC,CATGREDYGYTF
few,-,TRBV19,TRBJ2-7,TGTGCCAGTAGTATCGAGCAGGGACACTCCTACGAGCAGTACTTC,CASSIEQGHSYEQYF
-,-,TRBV30,TRBJ1-5,TGTGCCTGGAGTAGCGGGACCCGCAATCAGCCCCAGCATTTT,CAWSSGTRNQPQHF
-,TRBD1,TRBV7-7,TRBJ2-7,TGTGCTAGCAGCTTAGACAGGGCTCCCTACGAGCAGTACTTC,CASSLDRAPYEQYF
few,TRBD1,TRBV11-2,TRBJ2-2,TGTGCCAGCAGCCTGGAGCGAGCCGGGACAGGGGCGAACACCGGGGAGCTGTTTTTT,CASSLERAGTGANTGELFF
few,-,TRBV15,TRBJ2-1,TGTGCCACCAGCACCCTAGAAAGTGAGCAGTTCTTC,CATSTLESEQFF
few,-,TRBV19,TRBJ1-2,TGTGCCAGTAGTATAGACCAGGGCAACTATGGCTACACCTTC,CASSIDQGNYGYTF
few,-,TRBV6-1,TRBJ2-7,TGTGCCAGCAGCTGGACAGCTGAGTACGAGCAGTACTTC,CASSWTAEYEQYF
few,-,TRBV7-2,TRBJ1-4,TGTGCCAGCAGCTTTGATGGTGAAAAACTGTTTTTT,CASSFDGEKLFF
few,-,TRBV7-7,TRBJ2-5,TGTGCCAGCAGCTTAAGACTAGGGGGAATGGAGACCCAGTACTTC,CASSLRLGGMETQYF
few,TRBD1,TRBV5-1,TRBJ1-5,TGCGCCAGCAGCCCCGGGACAGCGGGCAATCAGCCCCAGCATTTT,CASSPGTAGNQPQHF
few,-,TRBV10-3,TRBJ2-2,TGTGCCATCAGAGGTCCCGGGGAGCTGTTTTTT,CAIRGPGELFF
few,TRBD1,TRBV6-5,TRBJ2-7,TGTGCCAGCAGTTACTCGACAGGGTACAACTACGAGCAGTACTTC,CASSYSTGYNYEQYF
few,-,TRBV5-1,TRBJ2-7,TGCGCCAGCAGCTTGGGTGGGGCCACCTACGAGCAGTACTTC,CASSLGGATYEQYF
-,-,TRBV11-2,TRBJ2-7,TGTGCCAGCAGCAGTCGACAGGTTTCCACTTACGAGCAGTACTTC,CASSSRQVSTYEQYF
few,-,TRBV7-2,TRBJ2-3,TGTGCCAGCAGCTTCTTCGGGGTTAGCACAGATACGCAGTATTTT,CASSFFGVSTDTQYF
few,TRBD1,TRBV27,TRBJ2-1,TGTGCCAGCAGTCCTATGCTGGGACAGAGGAATGAGCAGTTCTTC,CASSPMLGQRNEQFF
-,TRBD2,TRBV11-2,TRBJ2-3,TGTGCCAGCAGCTTCCGACTAGCTAGCACAGATACGCAGTATTTT,CASSFRLASTDTQYF
-,-,TRBV6-5,TRBJ1-2,TGTGCCAGCAGTTACTCTGCAGCCCGAGCTAACTATGGCTACACCTTC,CASSYSAARANYGYTF
once,TRBD1,TRBV27,TRBJ2-7,TGTGCCAGCAGTCTTGCCGGGACAGGGGTTTCCTTC,CASSLAGTGVSF
-,TRBD1,TRBV5-1,TRBJ1-1,TGCGCCAGCAGCTTGCAGACAGGGGAGAACACTGAAGCTTTCTTT,CASSLQTGENTEAFF
few,-,TRBV5-8,TRBJ1-3,TGTGCCAGCAGCTTCGGGGATATCGGAAACACCATATATTTT,CASSFGDIGNTIYF
-,TRBD2,TRBV7-6,TRBJ2-1,TGTGCCAGCAGCAACCTAGCGGGGGGACACAATGAGCAGTTCTTC,CASSNLAGGHNEQFF
few,-,TRBV6-1,TRBJ1-6,TGTGCCAGCAGTGACCCCAGGGATTCACCCCTCCACTTT,CASSDPRDSPLHF
-,TRBD1,TRBV6-1,TRBJ1-5,TGTGCCAGCAGTGCCCCATTGGGGACAGGGATTAGCAATCAGCCCCAGCATTTT,CASSAPLGTGISNQPQHF
-,-,TRBV2,TRBJ1-2,TGTGCCAGCAGTTACTACTATGGCTACACCTTC,CASSYYYGYTF
few,-,TRBV2,TRBJ1-2,TGTGCCAGCAGTGTATTAACAGGGAACCATGGCTACACCTTC,CASSVLTGNHGYTF